The entry below describes one T cell receptor beta chain. Trimming left V 3 bases short and J 5 bases short, with 8 bases between. The CDR3 consists of 12 residues. CDR1 and CDR2 from the germline V gene are ENHRY and SYGVKD. The data were obtained in a study of PD-L1 blockade in urothelial cancer. Study as a whole: When patients started atezolizumab in the mid-2010s, it was given at 1,200 mg intravenously every 3 weeks. Males with bladder-origin urothelial cancer constituted about nine tenths of the roughly 30 patients. T cells were recovered from blood samples at a median of roughly 150,000.

Libraries were prepared by immunoSEQ multiplex PCR; TCRdb keeps only in-frame clonotypes and omits some of them. This sample has approximately 100,000 clones, with 90% to 95% found just once. Patients each gave 1 to 8 samples, pretreatment and on-treatment. This sequence originates from a woman older than 75 with urothelial cancer. The sequences come from PBMCs, collected around atezolizumab (anti-PD-L1) treatment. This chain connects TRBV10-3 to TRBJ2-7; no clear D. In DNA, the CDR3 is TGTGCCATCAGTGACGACTTACACGAGCAGTACTTC. Translation: CAISDDLHEQYF.